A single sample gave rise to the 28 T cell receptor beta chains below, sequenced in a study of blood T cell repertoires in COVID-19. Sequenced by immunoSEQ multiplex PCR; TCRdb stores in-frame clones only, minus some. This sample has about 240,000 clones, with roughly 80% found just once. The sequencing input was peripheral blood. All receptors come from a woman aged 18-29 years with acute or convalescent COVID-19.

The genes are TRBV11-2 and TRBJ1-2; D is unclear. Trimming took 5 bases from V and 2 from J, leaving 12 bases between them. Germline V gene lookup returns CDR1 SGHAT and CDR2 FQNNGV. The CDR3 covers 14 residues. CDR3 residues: CASSPRRANYGYTF. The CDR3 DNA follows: TGTGCCAGCAGCCCCCGGAGGGCCAACTATGGCTACACCTTC.

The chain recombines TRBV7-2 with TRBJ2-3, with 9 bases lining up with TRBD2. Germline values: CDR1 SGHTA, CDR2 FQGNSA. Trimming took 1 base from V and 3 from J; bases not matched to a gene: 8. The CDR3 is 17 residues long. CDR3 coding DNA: TGTGCCAGCAGCTTAGTGGCTAGCGGGGCGGGGACAGATACGCAGTATTTT. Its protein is CASSLVASGAGTDTQYF.

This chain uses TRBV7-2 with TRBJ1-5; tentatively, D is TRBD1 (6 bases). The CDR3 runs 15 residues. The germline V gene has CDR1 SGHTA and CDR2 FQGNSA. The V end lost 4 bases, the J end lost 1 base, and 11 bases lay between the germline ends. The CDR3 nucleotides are TGTGCCAGCAGCTCCACAGGGACGAGCAATCAGCCCCAGCATTTT. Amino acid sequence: CASSSTGTSNQPQHF.

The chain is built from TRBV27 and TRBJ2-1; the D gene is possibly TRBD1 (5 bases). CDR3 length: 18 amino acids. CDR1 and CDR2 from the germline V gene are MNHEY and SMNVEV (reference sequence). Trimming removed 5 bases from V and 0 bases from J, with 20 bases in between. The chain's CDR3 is CASSPTGVVLVSYNEQFF. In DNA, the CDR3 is TGTGCCAGCAGTCCAACAGGTGTTGTGCTGGTCTCCTACAATGAGCAGTTCTTC.

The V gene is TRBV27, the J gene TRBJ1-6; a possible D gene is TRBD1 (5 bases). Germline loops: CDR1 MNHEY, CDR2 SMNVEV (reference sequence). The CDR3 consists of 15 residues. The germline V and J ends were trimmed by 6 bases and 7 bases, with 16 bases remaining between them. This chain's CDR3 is CASSLRGGGNSPLHF. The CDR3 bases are TGTGCCAGCAGCCTAAGGGGTGGTGGGAATTCACCCCTCCACTTT.

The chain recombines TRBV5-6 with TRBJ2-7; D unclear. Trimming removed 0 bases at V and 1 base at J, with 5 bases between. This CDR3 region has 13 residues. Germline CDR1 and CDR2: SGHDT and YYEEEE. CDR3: CASSLDESYEQYF. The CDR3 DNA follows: TGTGCCAGCAGCTTGGATGAGTCCTACGAGCAGTACTTC.

The CDR3 sequence is CASSPPGVAEAFF. DNA of the CDR3: TGTGCCAGCAGCCCCCCAGGGGTGGCTGAAGCTTTCTTT. This chain uses TRBV7-8 with TRBJ1-1, with D maybe TRBD1 (6 bases). CDR3 length: 13 residues. The germline V and J ends were trimmed by 5 bases and 6 bases, with 13 bases remaining between them. Germline V gene data show CDR1 as SGHVS and CDR2 as FQNEAQ. Filled out from reference TRBV7-8 and TRBJ1-1, the complete variable domain reads GAGVSQSPRYKVAKRGQDVALRCDPISGHVSLFWYQQALGQGPEFLTYFQNEAQLDKSGLPSDRFFAERPEGSVSTLKIQRTQQEDSAVYLCASSPPGVAEAFFGQGTRLTVV.

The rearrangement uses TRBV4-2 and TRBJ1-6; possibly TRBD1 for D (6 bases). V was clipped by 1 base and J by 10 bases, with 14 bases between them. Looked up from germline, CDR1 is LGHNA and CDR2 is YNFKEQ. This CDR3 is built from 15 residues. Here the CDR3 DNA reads TGTGCCAGCAGCCAAGGTGGGCAGGGGCGGTCACCCCTCCACTTT. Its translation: CASSQGGQGRSPLHF.

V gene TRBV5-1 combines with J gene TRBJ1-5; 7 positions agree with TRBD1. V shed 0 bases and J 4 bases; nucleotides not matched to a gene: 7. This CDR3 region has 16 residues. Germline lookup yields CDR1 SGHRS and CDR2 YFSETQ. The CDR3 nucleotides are TGCGCCAGCAGCTTGGAACCCGGACAGGTGAATCAGCCCCAGCATTTT. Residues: CASSLEPGQVNQPQHF. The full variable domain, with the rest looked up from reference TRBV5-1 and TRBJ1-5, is KAGVTQTPRYLIKTRGQQVTLSCSPISGHRSVSWYQQTPGQGLQFLFEYFSETQRNKGNFPGRFSGRQFSNSRSEMNVSTLELGDSALYLCASSLEPGQVNQPQHFGDGTRLSIL.

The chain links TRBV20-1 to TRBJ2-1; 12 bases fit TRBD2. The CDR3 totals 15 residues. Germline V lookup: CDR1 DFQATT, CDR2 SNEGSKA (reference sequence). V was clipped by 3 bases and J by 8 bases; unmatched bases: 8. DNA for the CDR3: TGCAGTGCTAGTGGCGGACTAGCGGGAAGGGATGAGCAGTTCTTC. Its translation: CSASGGLAGRDEQFF.

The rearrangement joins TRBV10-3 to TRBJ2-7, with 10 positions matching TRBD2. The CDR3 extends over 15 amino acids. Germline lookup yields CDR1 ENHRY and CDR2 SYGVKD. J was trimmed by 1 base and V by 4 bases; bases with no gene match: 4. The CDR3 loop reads CAISGGLAVSYEQYF. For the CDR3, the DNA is TGTGCCATCAGTGGAGGACTAGCGGTTTCCTACGAGCAGTACTTC.

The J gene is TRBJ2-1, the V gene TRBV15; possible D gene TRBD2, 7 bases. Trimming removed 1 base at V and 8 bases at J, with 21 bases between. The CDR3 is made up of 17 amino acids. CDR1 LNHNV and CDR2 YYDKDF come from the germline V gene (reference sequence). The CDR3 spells CATSRGTVLGLLDEQFF. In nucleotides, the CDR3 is TGTGCCACCAGCAGAGGGACAGTTCTGGGACTACTCGATGAGCAGTTCTTC.

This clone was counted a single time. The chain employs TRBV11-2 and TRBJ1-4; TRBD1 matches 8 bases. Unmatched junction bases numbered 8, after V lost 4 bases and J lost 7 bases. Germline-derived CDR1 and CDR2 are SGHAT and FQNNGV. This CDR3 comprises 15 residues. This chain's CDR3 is CASSSTGGRSEKLFF. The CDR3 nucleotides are TGTGCCAGCAGCTCCACAGGGGGGCGTAGTGAAAAACTGTTTTTT. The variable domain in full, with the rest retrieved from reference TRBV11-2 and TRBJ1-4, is EAGVAQSPRYKIIEKRQSVAFWCNPISGHATLYWYQQILGQGPKLLIQFQNNGVVDDSQLPKDRFSAERLKGVDSTLKIQPAKLEDSAVYLCASSSTGGRSEKLFFGSGTQLSVL.

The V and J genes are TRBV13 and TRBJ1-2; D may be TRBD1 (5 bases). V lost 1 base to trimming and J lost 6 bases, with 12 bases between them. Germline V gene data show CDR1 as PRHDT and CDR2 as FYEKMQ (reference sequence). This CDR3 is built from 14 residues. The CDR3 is CASSLVAQGDGYTF. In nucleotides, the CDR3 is TGTGCCAGCAGCTTAGTGGCGCAGGGCGATGGCTACACCTTC.

Here the CDR3 DNA reads TGCGCCAGCAGCTTCGGGGATATATCTGAAGCTTTCTTT. This encodes CASSFGDISEAFF. The chain links TRBV5-1 to TRBJ1-1; unclear D gene. Trimming left V 2 bases short and J 6 bases short, with 11 bases between. The CDR3 loop spans 13 amino acids. Germline CDR1 reads SGHRS; CDR2 reads YFSETQ.

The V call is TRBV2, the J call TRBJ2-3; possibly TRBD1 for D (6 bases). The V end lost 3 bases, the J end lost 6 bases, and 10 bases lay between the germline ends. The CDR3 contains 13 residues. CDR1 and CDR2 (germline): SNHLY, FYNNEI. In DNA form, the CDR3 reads TGTGCCAGCAGTGACAGGGGCCGGGATACGCAGTATTTT. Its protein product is CASSDRGRDTQYF.

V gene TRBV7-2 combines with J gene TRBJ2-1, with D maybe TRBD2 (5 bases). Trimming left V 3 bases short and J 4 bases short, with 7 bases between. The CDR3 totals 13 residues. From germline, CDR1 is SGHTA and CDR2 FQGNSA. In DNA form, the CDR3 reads TGTGCCAGCAGCTTGGGAGAGTACAATGAGCAGTTCTTC. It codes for CASSLGEYNEQFF.

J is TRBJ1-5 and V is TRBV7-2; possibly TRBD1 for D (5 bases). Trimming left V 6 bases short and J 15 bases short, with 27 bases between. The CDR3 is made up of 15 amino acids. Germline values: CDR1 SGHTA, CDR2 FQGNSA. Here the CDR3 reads CASSKGGLGDPASHF. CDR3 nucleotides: TGTGCCAGCAGTAAAGGAGGGCTGGGGGATCCCGCATCGCATTTT.

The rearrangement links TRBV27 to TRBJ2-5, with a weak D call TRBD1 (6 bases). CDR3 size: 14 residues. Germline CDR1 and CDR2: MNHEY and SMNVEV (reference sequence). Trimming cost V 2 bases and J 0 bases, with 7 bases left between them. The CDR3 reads CASSLDRNQETQYF. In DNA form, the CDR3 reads TGTGCCAGCAGTTTAGACAGGAACCAAGAGACCCAGTACTTC.

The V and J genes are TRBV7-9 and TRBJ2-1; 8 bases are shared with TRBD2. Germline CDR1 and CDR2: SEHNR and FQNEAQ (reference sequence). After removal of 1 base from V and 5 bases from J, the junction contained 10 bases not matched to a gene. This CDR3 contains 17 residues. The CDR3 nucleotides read TGTGCCAGCAGCTTAGGGCCCGGGACTAGTCACGACAATGAGCAGTTCTTC. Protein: CASSLGPGTSHDNEQFF. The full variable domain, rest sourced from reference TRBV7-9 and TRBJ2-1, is DTGVSQNPRHKITKRGQNVTFRCDPISEHNRLYWYRQTLGQGPEFLTYFQNEAQLEKSRLLSDRFSAERPKGSFSTLEIQRTEQGDSAMYLCASSLGPGTSHDNEQFFGPGTRLTVL.

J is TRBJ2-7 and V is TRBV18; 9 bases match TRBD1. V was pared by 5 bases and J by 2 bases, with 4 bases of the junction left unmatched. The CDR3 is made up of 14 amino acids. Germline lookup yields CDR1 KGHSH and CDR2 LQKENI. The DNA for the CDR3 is TGTGCCAGCTCAGCGGGACAGGGCCCCTACGAGCAGTACTTC. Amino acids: CASSAGQGPYEQYF.

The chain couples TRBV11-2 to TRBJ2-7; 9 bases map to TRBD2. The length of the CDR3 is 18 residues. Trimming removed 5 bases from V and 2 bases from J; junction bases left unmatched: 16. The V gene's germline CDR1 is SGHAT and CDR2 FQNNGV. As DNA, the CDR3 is TGTGCCAGCAGCCAATTCCTCACCTTAGCGGGAGTTCCCTACGAGCAGTACTTC. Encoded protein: CASSQFLTLAGVPYEQYF.

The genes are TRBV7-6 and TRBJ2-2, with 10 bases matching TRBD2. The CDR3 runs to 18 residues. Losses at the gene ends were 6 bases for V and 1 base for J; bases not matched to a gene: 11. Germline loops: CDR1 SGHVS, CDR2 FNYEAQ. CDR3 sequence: CASSSLVTSGRNTGELFF. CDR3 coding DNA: TGTGCCAGCAGTTCCCTGGTGACTAGCGGGCGGAACACCGGGGAGCTGTTTTTT.

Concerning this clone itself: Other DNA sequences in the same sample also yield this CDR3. The CDR3 region is CASSLGLAGFNEQFF. The CDR3 DNA is TGCGCCAGCAGCTTGGGACTAGCGGGGTTCAATGAGCAGTTCTTC. This chain uses TRBV5-1 with TRBJ2-1; TRBD2 matches 11 bases. The germline CDR1 and CDR2 sequences are SGHRS and YFSETQ. This CDR3 is 15 amino acids long. Germline trimming cut 0 bases from V and 6 bases from J; bases unmatched to any gene: 2.

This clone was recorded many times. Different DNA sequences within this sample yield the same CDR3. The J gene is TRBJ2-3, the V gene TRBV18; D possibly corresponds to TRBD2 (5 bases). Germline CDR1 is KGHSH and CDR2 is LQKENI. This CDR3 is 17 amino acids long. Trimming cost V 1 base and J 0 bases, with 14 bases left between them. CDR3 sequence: CASSPRRLSGSTDTQYF. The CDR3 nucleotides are TGTGCCAGCTCACCACGGAGGCTTTCCGGGAGCACAGATACGCAGTATTTT.

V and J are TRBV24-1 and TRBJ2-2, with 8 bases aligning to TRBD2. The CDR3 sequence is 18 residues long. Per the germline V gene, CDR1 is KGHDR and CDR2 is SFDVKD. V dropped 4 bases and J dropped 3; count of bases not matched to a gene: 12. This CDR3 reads CATSDGLAKWDYTGELFF. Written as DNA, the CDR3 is TGTGCCACCAGTGACGGACTAGCCAAATGGGACTACACCGGGGAGCTGTTTTTT.

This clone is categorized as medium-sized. The CDR3 bases are TGCAGCGCCACGGACAGGGCGAACACCGGGGAGCTGTTTTTT. It specifies CSATDRANTGELFF. The genes are TRBV29-1 and TRBJ2-2, with 8 bases identical to TRBD1. The length of the CDR3 is 14 residues. J lost 0 bases, V lost 7 bases, and 4 bases had no gene match. Germline CDR1 reads SQVTM; CDR2 reads ANQGSEA.

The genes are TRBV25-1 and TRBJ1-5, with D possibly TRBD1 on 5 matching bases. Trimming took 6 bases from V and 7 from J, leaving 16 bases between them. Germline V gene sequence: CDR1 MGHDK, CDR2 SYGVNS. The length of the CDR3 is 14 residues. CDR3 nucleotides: TGTGCCAGCAGCGGACCCGGGGGGAACCAGCCCCAGCATTTT. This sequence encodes CASSGPGGNQPQHF. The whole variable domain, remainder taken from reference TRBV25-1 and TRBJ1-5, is EADIYQTPRYLVIGTGKKITLECSQTMGHDKMYWYQQDPGMELHLIHYSYGVNSTEKGDLSSESTVSRIRTEHFPLTLESARPSHTSQYLCASSGPGGNQPQHFGDGTRLSIL.